One sample yielded the 2 T cell receptor beta chains listed below, sequenced in a study of cytomegalovirus exposure and HLA in healthy donors. The PCR used 60 Vbeta and 13 Jbeta primers. Assay: immunoSEQ multiplex PCR; the TCRdb copy retains only in-frame clones and omits some. The sample lists about 200,000 clones, about 74% seen once, with roughly 15% in the top ten. The sample taken for sequencing was PBMCs. These receptors came from a man aged 40-50 years in good health and CMV-seronegative.

The rearrangement links TRBV7-9 to TRBJ1-2, with TRBD1 matching over 8 bases. V trimming: 5 bases; J trimming: 6 bases; junction bases outside the gene matches: 8. Germline V gives CDR1 SEHNR, CDR2 FQNEAQ (reference sequence). This CDR3 spans 14 amino acids. The CDR3, as DNA: TGTGCCAGCAGCGGGGTTGGGACAGGACATGGCTACACCTTC. Amino acid sequence: CASSGVGTGHGYTF.

The chain combines TRBV2 with TRBJ2-7, with TRBD2 as a possible D gene (6 bases). Germline assignment: CDR1 SNHLY and CDR2 FYNNEI. The CDR3 has 14 amino acids. Trimming pared 3 bases from V and 1 base from J, leaving 10 bases between. The CDR3 nucleotides are TGTGCCAGCAGTGAGGGGACTCGGTCCTACGAGCAGTACTTC. Amino acid sequence: CASSEGTRSYEQYF.